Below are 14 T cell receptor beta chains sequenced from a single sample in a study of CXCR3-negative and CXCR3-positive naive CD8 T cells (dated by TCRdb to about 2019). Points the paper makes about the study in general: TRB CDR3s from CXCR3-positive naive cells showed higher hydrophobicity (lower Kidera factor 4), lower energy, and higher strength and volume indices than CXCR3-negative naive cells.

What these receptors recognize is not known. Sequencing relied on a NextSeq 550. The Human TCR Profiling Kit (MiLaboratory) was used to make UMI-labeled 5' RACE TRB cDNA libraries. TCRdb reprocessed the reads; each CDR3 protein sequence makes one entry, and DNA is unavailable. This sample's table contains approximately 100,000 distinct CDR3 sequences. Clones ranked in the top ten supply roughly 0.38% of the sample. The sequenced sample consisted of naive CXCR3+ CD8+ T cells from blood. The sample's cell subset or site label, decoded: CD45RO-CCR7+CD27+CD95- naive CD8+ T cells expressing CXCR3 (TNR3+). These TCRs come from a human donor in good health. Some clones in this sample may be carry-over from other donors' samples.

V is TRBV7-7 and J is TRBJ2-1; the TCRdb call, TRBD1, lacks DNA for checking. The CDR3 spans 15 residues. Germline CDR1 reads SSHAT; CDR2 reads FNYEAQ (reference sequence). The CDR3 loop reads CASSLSLTGYNEQFF. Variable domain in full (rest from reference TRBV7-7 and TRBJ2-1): GAGVSQSPRYKVTKRGQDVTLRCDPISSHATLYWYQQALGQGPEFLTYFNYEAQPDKSGLPSDRFSAERPEGSISTLTIQRTEQRDSAMYRCASSLSLTGYNEQFFGPGTRLTVL.

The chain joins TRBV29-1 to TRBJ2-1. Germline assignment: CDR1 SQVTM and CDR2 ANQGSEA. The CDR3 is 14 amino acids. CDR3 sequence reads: CSVVTEVSYNEQFF.

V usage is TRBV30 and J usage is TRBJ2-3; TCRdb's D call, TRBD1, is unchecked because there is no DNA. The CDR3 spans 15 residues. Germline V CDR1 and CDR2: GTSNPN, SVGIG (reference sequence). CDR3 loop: CACGGGTADPDTQYF.

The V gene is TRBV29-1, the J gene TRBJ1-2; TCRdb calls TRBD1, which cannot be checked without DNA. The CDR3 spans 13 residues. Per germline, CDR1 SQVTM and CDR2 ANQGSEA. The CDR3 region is CSAEMGDYYGYTF.

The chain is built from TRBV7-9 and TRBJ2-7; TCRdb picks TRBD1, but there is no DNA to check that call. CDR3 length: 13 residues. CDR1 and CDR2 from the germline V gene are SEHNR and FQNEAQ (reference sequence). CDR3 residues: CASTRGASYEQYF.

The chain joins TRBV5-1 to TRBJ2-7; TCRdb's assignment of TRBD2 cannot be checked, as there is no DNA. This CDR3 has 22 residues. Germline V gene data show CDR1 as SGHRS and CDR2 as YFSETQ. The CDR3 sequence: CASSLVGVTPTSGRIDTYEQYF.

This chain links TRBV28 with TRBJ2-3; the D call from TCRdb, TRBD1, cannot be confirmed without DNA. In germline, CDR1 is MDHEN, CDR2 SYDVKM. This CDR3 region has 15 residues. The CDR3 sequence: CASSLGQPVADTQYF.

CDR3 sequence reads: CASSLGLGYTF. V usage is TRBV11-2 and J usage is TRBJ1-2. CDR3 size: 11 residues. Germline CDR1 reads SGHAT; CDR2 reads FQNNGV.

CDR3 protein: CASSQDAGLDPYEQYF. This chain uses TRBV4-3 with TRBJ2-7; TCRdb's D gene call, TRBD2, goes unchecked for lack of DNA. The CDR3 sequence is 16 residues long. Looked up from germline, CDR1 is LGHNA and CDR2 is YSLEER.

The CDR3 sequence is CASVSSGGAVDEQFF. The chain combines TRBV28 with TRBJ2-1; TCRdb picks TRBD2, but there is no DNA to check that call. This CDR3 spans 15 amino acids. Germline V gene lookup returns CDR1 MDHEN and CDR2 SYDVKM. The full variable domain, rest sourced from reference TRBV28 and TRBJ2-1, is DVKVTQSSRYLVKRTGEKVFLECVQDMDHENMFWYRQDPGLGLRLIYFSYDVKMKEKGDIPEGYSVSREKKERFSLILESASTNQTSMYLCASVSSGGAVDEQFFGPGTRLTVL.

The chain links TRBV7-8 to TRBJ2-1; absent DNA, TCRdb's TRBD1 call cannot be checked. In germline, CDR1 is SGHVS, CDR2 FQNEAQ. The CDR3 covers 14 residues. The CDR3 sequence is CASSFGGTGNLQFF.

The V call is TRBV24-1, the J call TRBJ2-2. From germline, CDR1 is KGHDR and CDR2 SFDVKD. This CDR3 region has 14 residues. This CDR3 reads CATSDIRAPGELFF.

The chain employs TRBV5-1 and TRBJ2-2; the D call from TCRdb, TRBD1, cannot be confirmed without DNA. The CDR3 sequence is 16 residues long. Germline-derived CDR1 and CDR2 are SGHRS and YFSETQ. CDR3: CASSLRGTSTTGELFF.

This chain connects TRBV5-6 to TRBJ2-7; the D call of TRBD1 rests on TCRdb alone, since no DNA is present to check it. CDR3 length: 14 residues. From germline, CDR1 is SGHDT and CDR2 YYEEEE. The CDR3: CASSFRGLFYEQYF. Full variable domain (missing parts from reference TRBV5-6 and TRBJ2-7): DAGVTQSPTHLIKTRGQQVTLRCSPKSGHDTVSWYQQALGQGPQFIFQYYEEEERQRGNFPDRFSGHQFPNYSSELNVNALLLGDSALYLCASSFRGLFYEQYFGPGTRLTVT.